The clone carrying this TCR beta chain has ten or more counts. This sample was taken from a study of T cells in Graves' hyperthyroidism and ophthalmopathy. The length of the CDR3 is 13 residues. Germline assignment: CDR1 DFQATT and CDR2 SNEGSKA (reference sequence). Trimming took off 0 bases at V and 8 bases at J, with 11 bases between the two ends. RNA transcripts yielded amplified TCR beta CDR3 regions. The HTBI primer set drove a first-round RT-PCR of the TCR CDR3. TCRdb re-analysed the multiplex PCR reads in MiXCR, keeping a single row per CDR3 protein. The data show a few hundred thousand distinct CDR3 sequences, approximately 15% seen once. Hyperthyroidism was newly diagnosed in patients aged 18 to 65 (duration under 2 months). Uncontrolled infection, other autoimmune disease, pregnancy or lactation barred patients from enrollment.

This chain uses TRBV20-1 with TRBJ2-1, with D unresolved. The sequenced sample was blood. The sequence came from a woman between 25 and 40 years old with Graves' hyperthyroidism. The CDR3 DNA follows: TGCAGTGCTAGAGATCCGAGTCGGGATGAGCAGTTCTTC. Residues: CSARDPSRDEQFF.